Listed here are 8 T cell receptor beta chains from one sample, sequenced in a study of T cells expressing NK-cell markers. Reprocessing the 5' RACE reads, TCRdb reports a single entry for every CDR3 protein and omits DNA. The specimen's table records a few hundred thousand distinct CDR3 sequences. The sample taken for sequencing was blood T cells: a sorted CD56 or NKG2C T cell subset, CD4+ or CD8+ T cells, or bulk PBMC T cells (not recorded which). These receptors all stem from a man aged 18 to 35 in good health.

The rearrangement uses TRBV2 and TRBJ2-7; TCRdb indicates TRBD1, and absent DNA this call remains unverified. This CDR3 is built from 14 residues. Germline CDR1 is SNHLY and CDR2 is FYNNEI. The CDR3 sequence is CASRRDRNSYEQYF.

The CDR3 reads CSVLGPHSSYEQYF. The rearrangement links TRBV29-1 to TRBJ2-7; the TCRdb D gene call, TRBD1, has no DNA to confirm it. The germline V gene encodes CDR1 SQVTM and CDR2 ANQGSEA. This CDR3 spans 14 amino acids.

The gene calls are TRBV4-2 and TRBJ1-2; TCRdb picks TRBD1, but there is no DNA to check that call. This CDR3 comprises 16 residues. CDR1 is LGHNA and CDR2 is YNFKEQ in the germline V gene. CDR3 loop: CASSQDATGGSYGYTF.

V usage is TRBV20-1 and J usage is TRBJ2-2; TCRdb's D call of TRBD2 is untestable without DNA. CDR1 DFQATT and CDR2 SNEGSKA come from the germline V gene (reference sequence). The CDR3 covers 16 residues. The CDR3 loop reads CSARPLAGLMDGELFF.

The chain carries TRBV5-1 and TRBJ2-5; no DNA is available, so the TRBD1 call from TCRdb remains unchecked. Germline CDR1 is SGHRS and CDR2 is YFSETQ. The CDR3 sequence is 15 residues long. The CDR3 sequence is CASSSTPGTSETQYF.

The chain combines TRBV6-1 with TRBJ1-5; TCRdb names TRBD1, which stays unverified in the absence of DNA. This CDR3 region has 16 residues. Per germline, CDR1 MNHNS and CDR2 SASEGT. CDR3 residues: CASSEGTGTPNQPQHF.

The chain joins TRBV3-1 to TRBJ1-1; the D gene TCRdb calls, TRBD1, cannot be checked with no DNA. This CDR3 spans 15 amino acids. Germline loops: CDR1 LGHDT, CDR2 YNNKEL (reference sequence). Here the CDR3 reads CASSQEGNRGLGAFF.

V gene TRBV7-3 combines with J gene TRBJ2-6; TCRdb selects TRBD1, and the lack of DNA leaves this call unchecked. Germline-derived CDR1 and CDR2 are SGHTA and FQGTGA. This CDR3 spans 14 amino acids. The CDR3 sequence is CASSQGGGANVLTF.